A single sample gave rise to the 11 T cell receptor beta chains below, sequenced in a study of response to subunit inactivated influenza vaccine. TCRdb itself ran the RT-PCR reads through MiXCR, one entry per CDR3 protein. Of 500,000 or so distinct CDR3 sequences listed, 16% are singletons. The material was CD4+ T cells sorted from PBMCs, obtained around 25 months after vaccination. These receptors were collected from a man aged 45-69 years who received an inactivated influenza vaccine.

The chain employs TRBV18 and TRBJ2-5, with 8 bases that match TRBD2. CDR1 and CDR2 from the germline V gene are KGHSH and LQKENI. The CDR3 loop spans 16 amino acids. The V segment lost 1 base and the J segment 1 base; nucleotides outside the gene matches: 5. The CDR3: CASSPLGSGGQETQYF. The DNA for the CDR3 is TGTGCCAGCTCACCACTTGGAAGCGGGGGCCAAGAGACCCAGTACTTC.

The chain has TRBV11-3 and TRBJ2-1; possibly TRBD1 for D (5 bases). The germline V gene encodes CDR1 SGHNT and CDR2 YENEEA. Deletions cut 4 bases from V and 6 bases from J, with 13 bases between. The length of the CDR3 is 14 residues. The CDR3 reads CASSSQGPRNEQFF. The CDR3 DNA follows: TGTGCCAGCAGCTCTCAGGGCCCCCGCAATGAGCAGTTCTTC.

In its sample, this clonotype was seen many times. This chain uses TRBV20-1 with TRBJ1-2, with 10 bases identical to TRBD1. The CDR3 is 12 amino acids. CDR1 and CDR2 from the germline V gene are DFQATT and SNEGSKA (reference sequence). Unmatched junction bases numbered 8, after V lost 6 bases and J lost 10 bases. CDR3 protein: CSAPRTGGDYTF. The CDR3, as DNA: TGCAGTGCCCCGAGGACAGGGGGTGACTACACCTTC.

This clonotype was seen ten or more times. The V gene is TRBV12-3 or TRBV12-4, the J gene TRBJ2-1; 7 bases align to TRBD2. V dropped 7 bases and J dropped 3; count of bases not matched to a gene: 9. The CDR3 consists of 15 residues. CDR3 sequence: CASKGGRGSYNEQFF. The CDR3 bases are TGTGCCAGCAAGGGTGGGCGGGGGAGCTACAATGAGCAGTTCTTC.

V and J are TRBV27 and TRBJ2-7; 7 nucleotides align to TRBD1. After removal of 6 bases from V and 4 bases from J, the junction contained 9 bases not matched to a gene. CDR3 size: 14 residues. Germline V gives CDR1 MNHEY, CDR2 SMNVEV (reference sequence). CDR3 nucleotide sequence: TGTGCCAGCAGCCGACAGGGCCACTCGTACGAGCAGTACTTC. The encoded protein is CASSRQGHSYEQYF.

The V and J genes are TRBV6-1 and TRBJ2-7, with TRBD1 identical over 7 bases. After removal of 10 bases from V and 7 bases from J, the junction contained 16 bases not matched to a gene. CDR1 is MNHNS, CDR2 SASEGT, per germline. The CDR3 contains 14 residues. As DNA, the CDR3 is TGTGCCACCACCGGTGACAGGGCTCCCGGTGAGCAGTACTTC. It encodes CATTGDRAPGEQYF.

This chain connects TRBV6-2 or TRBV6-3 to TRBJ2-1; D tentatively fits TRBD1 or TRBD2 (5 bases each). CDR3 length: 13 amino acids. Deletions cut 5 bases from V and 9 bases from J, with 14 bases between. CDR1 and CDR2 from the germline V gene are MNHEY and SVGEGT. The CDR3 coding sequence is TGTGCCAGCAGTGAGGGTCCTACAGGTGAGCAGTTCTTC. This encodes CASSEGPTGEQFF.

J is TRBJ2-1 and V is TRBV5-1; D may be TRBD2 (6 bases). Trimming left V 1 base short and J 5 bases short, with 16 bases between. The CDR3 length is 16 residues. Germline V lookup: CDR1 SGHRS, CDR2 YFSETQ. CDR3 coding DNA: TGCGCCAGCAGCTTGTTGGGGGAGGTGGCTGACAATGAGCAGTTCTTC. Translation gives CASSLLGEVADNEQFF.

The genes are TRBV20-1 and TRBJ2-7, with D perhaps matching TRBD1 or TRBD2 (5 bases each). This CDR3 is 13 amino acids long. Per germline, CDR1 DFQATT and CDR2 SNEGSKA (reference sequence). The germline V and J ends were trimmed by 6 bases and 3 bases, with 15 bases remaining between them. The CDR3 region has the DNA TGCAGTGCAACTCCGGGACCGTACTACGAGCAGTACTTC. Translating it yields CSATPGPYYEQYF.

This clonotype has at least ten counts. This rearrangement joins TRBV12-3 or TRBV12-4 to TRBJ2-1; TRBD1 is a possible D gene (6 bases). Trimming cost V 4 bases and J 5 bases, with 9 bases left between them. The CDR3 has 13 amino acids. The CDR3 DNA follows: TGTGCCAGCAGTTCCCCAGGGGACAATGAGCAGTTCTTC. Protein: CASSSPGDNEQFF.

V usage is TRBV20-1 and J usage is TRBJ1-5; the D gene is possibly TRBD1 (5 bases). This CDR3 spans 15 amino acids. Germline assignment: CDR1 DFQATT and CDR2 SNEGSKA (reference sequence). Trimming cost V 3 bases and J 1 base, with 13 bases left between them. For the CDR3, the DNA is TGCAGTGCTAGGGGGACTTACGCCAGCAATCAGCCCCAGCATTTT. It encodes CSARGTYASNQPQHF.